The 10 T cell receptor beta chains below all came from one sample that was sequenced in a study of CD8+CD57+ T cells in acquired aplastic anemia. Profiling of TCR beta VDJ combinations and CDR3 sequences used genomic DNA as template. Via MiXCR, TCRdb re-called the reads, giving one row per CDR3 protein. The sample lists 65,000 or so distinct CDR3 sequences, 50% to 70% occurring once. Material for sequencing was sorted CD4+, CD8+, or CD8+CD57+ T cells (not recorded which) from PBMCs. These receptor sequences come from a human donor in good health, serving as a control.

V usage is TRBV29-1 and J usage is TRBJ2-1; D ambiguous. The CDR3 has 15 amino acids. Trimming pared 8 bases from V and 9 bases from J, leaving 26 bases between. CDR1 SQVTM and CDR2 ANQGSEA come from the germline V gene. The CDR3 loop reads CSSPRRNYGKGEQFF. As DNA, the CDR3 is TGCAGCAGTCCACGACGTAACTATGGCAAGGGTGAGCAGTTCTTC.

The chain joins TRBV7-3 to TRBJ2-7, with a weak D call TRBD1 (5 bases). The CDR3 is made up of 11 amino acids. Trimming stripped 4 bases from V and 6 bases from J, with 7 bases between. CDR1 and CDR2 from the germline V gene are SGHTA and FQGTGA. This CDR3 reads CASSSQGEQYF. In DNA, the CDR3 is TGTGCCAGCAGCTCTCAGGGCGAGCAGTACTTC.

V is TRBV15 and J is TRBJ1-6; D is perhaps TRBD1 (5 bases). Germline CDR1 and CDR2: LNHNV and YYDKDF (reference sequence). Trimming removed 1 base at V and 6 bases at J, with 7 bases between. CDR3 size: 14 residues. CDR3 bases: TGTGCCACCAGCAGAGGGCAGGGTAATTCACCCCTCCACTTT. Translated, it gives CATSRGQGNSPLHF.

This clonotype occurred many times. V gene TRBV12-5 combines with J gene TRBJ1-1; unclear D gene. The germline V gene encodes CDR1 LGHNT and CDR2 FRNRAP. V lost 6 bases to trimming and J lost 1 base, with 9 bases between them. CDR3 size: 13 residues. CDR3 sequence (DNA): TGTGCTAGTGGCCTTCGACAGAACACTGAAGCTTTCTTT. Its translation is CASGLRQNTEAFF.

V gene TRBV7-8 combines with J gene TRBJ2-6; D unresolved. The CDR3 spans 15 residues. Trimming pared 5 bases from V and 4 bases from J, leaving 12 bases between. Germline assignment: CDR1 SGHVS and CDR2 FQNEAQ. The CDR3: CASSPMRTGANVLTF. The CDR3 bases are TGTGCCAGCAGCCCTATGCGTACCGGGGCCAACGTCCTGACTTTC.

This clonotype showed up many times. The CDR3 bases are TGTGCCAGCAGCTTAGTCTTCACTCAGCCCCAGCATTTT. Its protein product is CASSLVFTQPQHF. V gene TRBV7-2 combines with J gene TRBJ1-5; unclear D gene. This CDR3 is built from 13 residues. In germline, CDR1 is SGHTA, CDR2 FQGNSA. The ends were cut back, 1 base at V and 6 bases at J, with 7 bases in the middle. Together with reference TRBV7-2 and TRBJ1-5, the CDR3 gives the full variable domain: GAGVSQSPSNKVTEKGKDVELRCDPISGHTALYWYRQSLGQGLEFLIYFQGNSAPDKSGLPSDRFSAERTGGSVSTLTIQRTQQEDSAVYLCASSLVFTQPQHFGDGTRLSIL.

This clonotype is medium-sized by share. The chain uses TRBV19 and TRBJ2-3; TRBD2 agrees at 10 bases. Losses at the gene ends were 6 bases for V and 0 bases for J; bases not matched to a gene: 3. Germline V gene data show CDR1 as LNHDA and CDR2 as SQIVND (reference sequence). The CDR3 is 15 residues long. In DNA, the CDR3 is TGTGCCAGTAGGTCGACTAGCGGGAGCACAGATACGCAGTATTTT. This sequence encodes CASRSTSGSTDTQYF.

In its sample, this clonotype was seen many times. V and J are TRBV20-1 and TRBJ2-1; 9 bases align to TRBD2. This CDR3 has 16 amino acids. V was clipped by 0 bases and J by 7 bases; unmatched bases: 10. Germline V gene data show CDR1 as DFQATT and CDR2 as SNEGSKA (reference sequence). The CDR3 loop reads CSARDWALAGTNEQFF. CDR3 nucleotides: TGCAGTGCTAGAGATTGGGCACTAGCGGGTACAAATGAGCAGTTCTTC.

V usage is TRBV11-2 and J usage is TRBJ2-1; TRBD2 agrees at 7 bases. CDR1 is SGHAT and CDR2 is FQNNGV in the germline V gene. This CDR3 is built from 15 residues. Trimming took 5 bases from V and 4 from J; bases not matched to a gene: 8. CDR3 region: CASSESGVGYNEQFF. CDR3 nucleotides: TGTGCCAGCAGCGAAAGCGGGGTGGGTTACAATGAGCAGTTCTTC.

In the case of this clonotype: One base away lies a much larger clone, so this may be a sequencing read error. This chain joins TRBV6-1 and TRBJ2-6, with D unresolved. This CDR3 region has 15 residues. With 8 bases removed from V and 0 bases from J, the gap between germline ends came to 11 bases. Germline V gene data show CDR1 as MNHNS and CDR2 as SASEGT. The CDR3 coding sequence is TGTGCCAGCTCCCCACAGATCTCTGGGGCCAACGTCCTGACTTTC. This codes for CASSPQISGANVLTF.